There are many counts of the clone carrying this T cell receptor (beta chain). What it recognizes is unknown. Quantitative 5'-RACE with molecular barcodes generated TCR beta libraries. In TCRdb, the 5' RACE reads were re-called with MiXCR into one record per CDR3 protein. The sample holds about 540,000 distinct CDR3 sequences, about 13% seen once. Deletions cut 5 bases from V and 4 bases from J, with 12 bases between. The CDR3 extends over 14 amino acids. Germline CDR1 reads MGHRA; CDR2 reads YSYEKL. This sample is drawn from a study of CD8 T cells in ankylosing spondylitis. Study results and caveats: For ankylosing spondylitis blood, a TCR beta motif of about eight highly homologous variants appeared characteristic. Previously reported in reactive arthritis synovial fluid and blood were some of the motif variants.

The clonotype comes from a male donor with ankylosing spondylitis. The chain recombines TRBV4-1 with TRBJ2-1, with a weak D call TRBD1 (6 bases). The sample comprised blood, either unsorted or a sorted T cell fraction (not recorded which). The CDR3 nucleotides read TGCGCCAGCAGCAAAGTGACAGGATACAATGAGCAGTTCTTC. It specifies CASSKVTGYNEQFF.